These 29 T cell receptor beta chains were all obtained from the same sample, sequenced in a study of cytomegalovirus exposure and HLA in healthy donors. The PCR used 60 Vbeta and 13 Jbeta primers. Generated by immunoSEQ multiplex PCR, the TCRdb table keeps only in-frame clones and is missing some. The sample includes some 130,000 clones, 55% to 80% of them seen just once. Sequenced material: PBMCs. Source of these receptors: a woman aged 40 to 50 in good health and CMV-seronegative.

The chain recombines TRBV4-1 with TRBJ2-7; TRBD2 aligns across 7 bases. Germline V lookup: CDR1 MGHRA, CDR2 YSYEKL. Germline trimming cut 0 bases from V and 1 base from J; bases unmatched to any gene: 6. This CDR3 comprises 16 residues. CDR3 protein: CASSQDRLRGSYEQYF. CDR3 sequence (DNA): TGCGCCAGCAGCCAAGATCGGTTGCGGGGGTCCTACGAGCAGTACTTC.

This rearrangement joins TRBV19 to TRBJ2-2; 12 nucleotides align to TRBD2. Losses at the gene ends were 4 bases for V and 7 bases for J; bases not matched to a gene: 4. Germline-derived CDR1 and CDR2 are LNHDA and SQIVND (reference sequence). The CDR3 spans 15 residues. For the CDR3, the DNA is TGTGCCAGTAGTAGACTAGCGGGGGAAATCGGGGAGCTGTTTTTT. Translation: CASSRLAGEIGELFF. Supplemented by reference TRBV19 and TRBJ2-2, the full variable domain reads DGGITQSPKYLFRKEGQNVTLSCEQNLNHDAMYWYRQDPGQGLRLIYYSQIVNDFQKGDIAEGYSVSREKKESFPLTVTSAQKNPTAFYLCASSRLAGEIGELFFGEGSRLTVL.

The J gene is TRBJ2-5, the V gene TRBV6-5; TRBD1 matches at 9 bases. The J call is uncertain, as TRBJ2-7 better fits the DNA end. The CDR3 spans 15 residues. From germline, CDR1 is MNHEY and CDR2 SVGAGI. CDR3 in amino acids: CASSYGGTGSYEQYF. As DNA, the CDR3 is TGTGCCAGCAGTTACGGGGGGACAGGGAGCTACGAGCAGTACTTC.

This chain joins TRBV5-1 and TRBJ1-1; D unresolved. The germline V and J ends were trimmed by 2 bases and 3 bases, with 11 bases remaining between them. The CDR3 runs 14 residues. The germline V gene encodes CDR1 SGHRS and CDR2 YFSETQ. The CDR3 sequence: CASSFSAEDTEAFF. The CDR3 nucleotides are TGCGCCAGCAGCTTTTCGGCAGAGGACACTGAAGCTTTCTTT.

J is TRBJ1-1 and V is TRBV6-1; D uncertain. Trimming took 2 bases from V and 6 from J, leaving 13 bases between them. Per the germline V gene, CDR1 is MNHNS and CDR2 is SASEGT. The CDR3 consists of 14 residues. The CDR3 nucleotides read TGTGCCAGCAGTGAATTGAGGAGGGCGGCTGAAGCTTTCTTT. Amino acid sequence: CASSELRRAAEAFF.

The V gene is TRBV4-3, the J gene TRBJ2-5; D gene unclear. Per the germline V gene, CDR1 is LGHNA and CDR2 is YSLEER. Trimming cost V 6 bases and J 5 bases, with 16 bases left between them. CDR3 size: 14 residues. The CDR3 region has the DNA TGCGCCAGCAGGGAGCGAGGCGGTTCGGAGACCCAGTACTTC. Residues: CASRERGGSETQYF.

The rearrangement uses TRBV2 and TRBJ2-2; the D is unclear. Trimming left V 1 base short and J 3 bases short, with 12 bases between. Germline CDR1 is SNHLY and CDR2 is FYNNEI. This CDR3 contains 16 residues. In DNA, the CDR3 is TGTGCCAGCAGTGAAGGCCCCAGAGGTGACACCGGGGAGCTGTTTTTT. Protein sequence: CASSEGPRGDTGELFF. The full variable domain, in which reference TRBV2 and TRBJ2-2 provide the parts outside the CDR3, is EPEVTQTPSHQVTQMGQEVILRCVPISNHLYFYWYRQILGQKVEFLVSFYNNEISEKSEIFDDQFSVERPDGSNFTLKIRSTKLEDSAMYFCASSEGPRGDTGELFFGEGSRLTVL.

V usage is TRBV7-3 and J usage is TRBJ2-5, with TRBD1 as a possible D gene (7 bases). Trimming took off 5 bases at V and 5 bases at J, with 21 bases between the two ends. The CDR3 loop spans 16 amino acids. CDR1 SGHTA and CDR2 FQGTGA come from the germline V gene. This chain's CDR3 is CASSPQGGRVGETQYF. CDR3 nucleotides: TGTGCCAGCAGCCCTCAGGGGGGAAGGGTCGGCGAGACCCAGTACTTC.

V gene TRBV7-4 combines with J gene TRBJ1-3; D is uncertain. The germline V gene has CDR1 SGHVT and CDR2 SQSDAQ. CDR3 length equals 17 residues. The germline V and J ends were trimmed by 1 base and 2 bases, with 15 bases remaining between them. The CDR3 sequence: CASSLGGREKTGNTIYF. CDR3 in DNA: TGTGCCAGCAGCTTAGGTGGAAGGGAGAAAACTGGAAACACCATATATTTT.

This sequence joins TRBV6-5 and TRBJ2-5; 9 bases line up with TRBD1. Trimming took 0 bases from V and 5 from J; bases not matched to a gene: 7. The CDR3 spans 16 residues. CDR1 MNHEY and CDR2 SVGAGI come from the germline V gene. As DNA, the CDR3 is TGTGCCAGCAGTTACTCGCTCCCACAGGGGGCGGAGACCCAGTACTTC. Translating it yields CASSYSLPQGAETQYF.

Only one count was recorded for this clone. The V and J genes are TRBV6-6 and TRBJ2-3; perhaps TRBD1 as D (6 bases). CDR3 length: 15 residues. Germline values: CDR1 MNHNY, CDR2 SVGAGI (reference sequence). Trimming cost V 6 bases and J 2 bases, with 15 bases left between them. CDR3 in amino acids: CASRVGQTHTDTQYF. The CDR3, as DNA: TGTGCCAGCAGAGTCGGACAGACCCACACAGATACGCAGTATTTT.

This clone turned up a few times. The chain's CDR3 is CASSESGGSLPYEQYF. Here the CDR3 DNA reads TGTGCCAGCAGTGAAAGTGGTGGGAGCCTCCCCTACGAGCAGTACTTC. V gene TRBV6-1 combines with J gene TRBJ2-7; D possibly corresponds to TRBD2 (5 bases). In germline, CDR1 is MNHNS, CDR2 SASEGT. This CDR3 has 16 amino acids. V was clipped by 2 bases and J by 2 bases, with 16 bases between them.

The chain has TRBV5-6 and TRBJ2-3, with a possible D match to TRBD2 (6 bases). Germline V gives CDR1 SGHDT, CDR2 YYEEEE. The CDR3 extends over 15 amino acids. V was clipped by 7 bases and J by 1 base, with 16 bases between them. This CDR3 reads CASSLGGLGTDTQYF. Written as DNA, the CDR3 is TGTGCCAGCTCGCTGGGAGGCCTGGGCACAGATACGCAGTATTTT.

The chain links TRBV4-1 to TRBJ2-7; TRBD1 might be the D (5 bases). The CDR3 is made up of 14 amino acids. V lost 4 bases and J 3 bases, leaving 13 bases between the germline ends. Germline V CDR1 and CDR2: MGHRA, YSYEKL. CDR3 in amino acids: CASSRWLTDYEQYF. CDR3 coding DNA: TGCGCCAGCAGCCGTTGGTTGACAGACTACGAGCAGTACTTC.

J is TRBJ2-4 and V is TRBV6-6; the D gene is possibly TRBD2 (6 bases). Germline loops: CDR1 MNHNY, CDR2 SVGAGI (reference sequence). V lost 2 bases to trimming and J lost 1 base, with 6 bases between them. The CDR3 spans 14 residues. Written as DNA, the CDR3 is TGTGCCAGCAGTTACGGGAGGGCCAAAAACATTCAGTACTTC. It translates to CASSYGRAKNIQYF.

This clone occurred a few times. The chain has TRBV5-1 and TRBJ1-2, with D maybe TRBD1 (6 bases). The CDR3 has 13 residues. V was clipped by 0 bases and J by 8 bases, with 11 bases between them. The germline gives CDR1 SGHRS, CDR2 YFSETQ. CDR3 residues: CASSLVGAGGYTF. The CDR3 DNA follows: TGCGCCAGCAGCTTGGTGGGGGCTGGGGGCTACACCTTC.

A remark on this clone: A junction boundary mismatches the germline segment, possibly from a read error. V usage is TRBV28 and J usage is TRBJ1-1; maybe TRBD1 (6 bases). This CDR3 comprises 12 residues. CDR1 is MDHEN, CDR2 SYDVKM, per germline. DNA of the CDR3: TGTGCCAGCAGCCAACCCGGACAGATTCTCGGCTTT. Translating gives CASSQPGQILGF.

This chain links TRBV7-6 with TRBJ1-6; 10 nucleotides line up with TRBD1. The J segment lost 9 bases and the V segment lost 4 bases, leaving 18 bases of the junction unmatched. The CDR3 sequence is 19 residues long. From germline, CDR1 is SGHVS and CDR2 FNYEAQ. CDR3 loop: CASSSRISGTGDLSSPLHF. CDR3 bases: TGTGCCAGCAGCTCCCGCATCTCCGGGACAGGGGATTTGAGTTCACCCCTCCACTTT.

This clone came up a few times. The chain recombines TRBV5-1 with TRBJ1-1, with D perhaps TRBD1 (5 bases). In germline, CDR1 is SGHRS, CDR2 YFSETQ. The CDR3 length is 12 residues. Trimming pared 4 bases from V and 10 bases from J, leaving 14 bases between. CDR3 region: CASSTRGGGAFF. CDR3 nucleotide sequence: TGCGCCAGCAGCACCCGTGGGGGGGGAGCTTTCTTT. Combining the CDR3 with reference TRBV5-1 and TRBJ1-1 gives the whole variable domain KAGVTQTPRYLIKTRGQQVTLSCSPISGHRSVSWYQQTPGQGLQFLFEYFSETQRNKGNFPGRFSGRQFSNSRSEMNVSTLELGDSALYLCASSTRGGGAFFGQGTRLTVV.

This clone was observed a few times. The V and J genes are TRBV7-9 and TRBJ2-2; 10 positions agree with TRBD1. The CDR3 has 16 amino acids. CDR1 and CDR2 from the germline V gene are SEHNR and FQNEAQ (reference sequence). V was pared by 5 bases and J by 7 bases, with 10 bases of the junction left unmatched. The CDR3 DNA reads TGTGCCAGCAGCGCCCAACGGGACAGGGGATACGGGGAGCTGTTTTTT. This codes for CASSAQRDRGYGELFF.

This clone appeared a few times. The gene calls are TRBV29-1 and TRBJ1-1; tentative D call: TRBD1 (5 bases). Trimming left V 4 bases short and J 1 base short, with 7 bases between. Germline V gene lookup returns CDR1 SQVTM and CDR2 ANQGSEA. This CDR3 is built from 12 residues. Here the CDR3 DNA reads TGCAGCGTTGTCGACAGGAACACTGAAGCTTTCTTT. Translating it yields CSVVDRNTEAFF.

The rearrangement links TRBV6-5 to TRBJ2-1; 12 bases fit TRBD2. V lost 8 bases to trimming and J lost 6 bases; unmatched junction nucleotides: 5. CDR3 length: 14 residues. Germline V gives CDR1 MNHEY, CDR2 SVGAGI. The CDR3 DNA is TGTGCCAGCCGGACTAGCGGGGTGGTCAATGAGCAGTTCTTC. Translation: CASRTSGVVNEQFF.

The gene calls are TRBV7-2 and TRBJ2-2; 7 bases fit TRBD2. CDR1 and CDR2 from the germline V gene are SGHTA and FQGNSA. The CDR3 contains 15 residues. V gave up 5 bases and J gave up 4 bases; unmatched junction bases: 7. The CDR3, as DNA: TGTGCCAGCAGCCCCGTAATAGCGGGCACCGGGGAGCTGTTTTTT. Amino acids: CASSPVIAGTGELFF.

The chain is built from TRBV4-1 and TRBJ2-4; TRBD2 matches 14 bases. Germline V gene lookup returns CDR1 MGHRA and CDR2 YSYEKL. The CDR3 is 16 amino acids. The J segment lost 7 bases and the V segment lost 8 bases, leaving 10 bases of the junction unmatched. The DNA for the CDR3 is TGCGCCAGCCCTCCTAGGACTAGCGGGGGGTTGAACATTCAGTACTTC. This translates into CASPPRTSGGLNIQYF.

The chain has TRBV11-2 and TRBJ2-1; 8 nucleotides align to TRBD2. Germline V gives CDR1 SGHAT, CDR2 FQNNGV. J lost 3 bases, V lost 10 bases, and 8 bases had no gene match. The CDR3 spans 14 residues. The CDR3 coding sequence is TGTGCCACCGGGAGGGCGTACGGCTACAATGAGCAGTTCTTC. Its translation: CATGRAYGYNEQFF.

This clone was seen once. V usage is TRBV5-1 and J usage is TRBJ1-4; tentatively, D is TRBD1 (6 bases). The germline V gene encodes CDR1 SGHRS and CDR2 YFSETQ. The CDR3 contains 17 residues. Trimming cost V 3 bases and J 0 bases, with 15 bases left between them. The CDR3 region has the DNA TGCGCCAGCAGCTCCGGTGAAAGGGGGTCAACTAATGAAAAACTGTTTTTT. Its protein product is CASSSGERGSTNEKLFF.

The rearrangement links TRBV7-2 to TRBJ2-5; 9 bases align to TRBD2. This CDR3 is built from 14 residues. Germline CDR1 reads SGHTA; CDR2 reads FQGNSA. V was pared by 5 bases and J by 4 bases, with 5 bases of the junction left unmatched. The CDR3 protein is CASSMRGGRETQYF. CDR3 DNA sequence: TGTGCCAGCAGCATGCGGGGGGGCCGAGAGACCCAGTACTTC.

The chain is built from TRBV7-6 and TRBJ2-2; 7 bases are shared with TRBD1. The CDR3 runs 15 residues. After removal of 5 bases from V and 0 bases from J, the junction contained 3 bases not matched to a gene. Germline assignment: CDR1 SGHVS and CDR2 FNYEAQ. The CDR3 sequence is CASSRGQANTGELFF. Here the CDR3 DNA reads TGTGCCAGCAGCCGTGGACAGGCGAACACCGGGGAGCTGTTTTTT.

The V gene is TRBV5-8, the J gene TRBJ2-3; D is unclear. Germline V CDR1 and CDR2: SGHTS, YDEGEE. Trimming stripped 7 bases from V and 2 bases from J, with 14 bases between. The CDR3 sequence is 14 residues long. CDR3 nucleotides: TGTGCCAGCCTACAGCCTAAAGACACAGATACGCAGTATTTT. Translated: CASLQPKDTDTQYF.